This entry is about one T cell receptor beta chain. CDR1 and CDR2 (germline): MNHNY, SVGAGI (reference sequence). The CDR3 consists of 14 residues. V trimming: 5 bases; J trimming: 5 bases; junction bases outside the gene matches: 7. The data were obtained in a study of shared clonotypes between healthy human individuals. Profiled with immunoSEQ multiplex PCR; TCRdb holds only in-frame clones, not every one. The sample shows around 1.1 million clones, around three quarters of them seen only once. This chain uses TRBV6-6 with TRBJ1-1, with TRBD1 matching over 8 bases. This sequence originates from a man aged 18-30 years in good health. Some clones in this sample may be carry-over from other donors' samples. The sequencing sample was made of memory CD4+ T cells from PBMCs. The subset was: CD45RA-negative fraction. The CDR3 bases are TGTGCCAGCAGTATGCGGACAGGGCATACTGAAGCTTTCTTT. Its protein is CASSMRTGHTEAFF.